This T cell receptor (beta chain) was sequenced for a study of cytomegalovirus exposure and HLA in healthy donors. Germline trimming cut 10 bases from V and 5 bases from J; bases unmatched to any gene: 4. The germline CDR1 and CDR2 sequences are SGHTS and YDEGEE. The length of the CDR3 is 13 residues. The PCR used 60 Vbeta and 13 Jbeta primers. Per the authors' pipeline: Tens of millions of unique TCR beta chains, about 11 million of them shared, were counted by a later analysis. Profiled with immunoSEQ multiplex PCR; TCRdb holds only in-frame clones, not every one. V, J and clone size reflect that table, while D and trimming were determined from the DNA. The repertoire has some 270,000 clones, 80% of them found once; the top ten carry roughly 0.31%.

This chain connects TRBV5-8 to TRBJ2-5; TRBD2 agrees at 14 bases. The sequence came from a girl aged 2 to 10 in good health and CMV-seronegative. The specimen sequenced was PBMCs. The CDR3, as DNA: TGTGCCGTGCGGACTAGCGGGAGGGAGACCCAGTACTTC. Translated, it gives CAVRTSGRETQYF.